Shown below are 27 T cell receptor beta chains from a single sample sequenced in a study of patients and donors after allogeneic stem cell transplantation. TCRdb reprocessed the RT-PCR reads with MiXCR, giving one entry per CDR3 protein. Of 900,000 to 1,000,000 distinct CDR3 sequences listed, about a sixth are singletons. The sequenced material came from blood, either unsorted or a sorted T cell fraction (not recorded which). The receptor set was obtained from a human donor who was either an allogeneic HSCT recipient or a stem cell or donor lymphocyte infusion donor (not recorded which). It is not recorded whose cells these are; they may come from a transplant donor.

The rearrangement joins TRBV6-1 to TRBJ1-2; tentative D call: TRBD1 (6 bases). From germline, CDR1 is MNHNS and CDR2 SASEGT. The ends were cut back, 6 bases at V and 4 bases at J, with 15 bases in the middle. This CDR3 is built from 14 residues. The CDR3 region is CASRATGTSYGYTF. CDR3 bases: TGTGCCAGCAGAGCAACCGGGACAAGCTATGGCTACACCTTC.

This clonotype was picked up a small number of times. The rearrangement links TRBV5-6 to TRBJ2-7, with TRBD2 as a possible D gene (6 bases). Trimming cost V 0 bases and J 0 bases, with 13 bases left between them. Per the germline V gene, CDR1 is SGHDT and CDR2 is YYEEEE. The CDR3 runs to 16 residues. The CDR3 protein is CASSLAGEFSSYEQYF. The CDR3 DNA is TGTGCCAGCAGCTTGGCGGGGGAGTTTAGCTCCTACGAGCAGTACTTC.

This clonotype was found a few times. The chain uses TRBV4-3 and TRBJ2-5, with D hard to call. This CDR3 is built from 15 residues. Germline V gives CDR1 LGHNA, CDR2 YSLEER. Trimming shortened V by 1 base and J by 1 base, and 10 bases separated the two germline ends. The CDR3 region has the DNA TGCGCCAGCAGCCAAGTTGTCTCCTCCCAAGAGACCCAGTACTTC. Its protein product is CASSQVVSSQETQYF.

This chain links TRBV7-8 with TRBJ1-1; D not resolved. The CDR3 extends over 15 amino acids. Trimming took off 3 bases at V and 4 bases at J, with 15 bases between the two ends. Germline assignment: CDR1 SGHVS and CDR2 FQNEAQ. The CDR3: CASSLPRQPRTEAFF. CDR3 DNA sequence: TGTGCCAGCAGCTTGCCGCGCCAGCCACGCACTGAAGCTTTCTTT.

The rearrangement links TRBV12-3 or TRBV12-4 to TRBJ1-2, with D possibly being TRBD1 (6 bases). CDR3 length: 16 amino acids. The ends were cut back, 7 bases at V and 4 bases at J, with 22 bases in the middle. In DNA form, the CDR3 reads TGTGCCAGCACTAAGGGGGGTTCAGGGATGGGCTATGGCTACACCTTC. Translation gives CASTKGGSGMGYGYTF.

The V and J genes are TRBV20-1 and TRBJ1-1; perhaps TRBD1 as D (6 bases). From germline, CDR1 is DFQATT and CDR2 SNEGSKA (reference sequence). CDR3 size: 15 residues. The germline V and J ends were trimmed by 2 bases and 0 bases, with 13 bases remaining between them. DNA of the CDR3: TGCAGTGCTAGATCGGGGGCAAAGATGAACACTGAAGCTTTCTTT. The encoded protein is CSARSGAKMNTEAFF.

This clonotype was observed a few times. The chain has TRBV29-1 and TRBJ2-1, with 9 nucleotides matching TRBD1. V shed 6 bases, J shed 8 bases, and the junction held 5 bases outside the gene matches. The germline V gene encodes CDR1 SQVTM and CDR2 ANQGSEA. The CDR3 consists of 12 residues. CDR3 sequence: CSVPGQGYEQFF. DNA of the CDR3: TGCAGCGTCCCGGGACAGGGCTATGAGCAGTTCTTC.

In this sample, this clonotype turned up once. The V call is TRBV6-2 or TRBV6-3, the J call TRBJ2-2, with D perhaps matching TRBD1 or TRBD2 (5 bases each). V was shortened by 6 bases and J by 1 base, with 15 bases between the two germline ends. CDR1 and CDR2 (germline): MNHEY, SVGEGT. There are 16 residues in the CDR3. This CDR3 is CASSLPGAVNTGELFF. CDR3 bases: TGTGCCAGCAGCCTCCCCGGGGCGGTGAACACCGGGGAGCTGTTTTTT.

This clonotype was found a few times. One end of the junction varies from germline; a read error may be responsible. The rearrangement uses TRBV7-2 and TRBJ1-5; D call uncertain. Per the germline V gene, CDR1 is SGHTA and CDR2 is FQGNSA. There are 12 residues in the CDR3. The DNA for the CDR3 is TGTGCCAGCAGCCTAGCTTATCAGCCCCAGCATTTT. This codes for CASSLAYQPQHF.

The rearrangement joins TRBV6-4 to TRBJ2-1; 10 positions match TRBD2. Germline V gives CDR1 MRHNA, CDR2 SNTAGT. Germline trimming cut 3 bases from V and 10 bases from J; bases unmatched to any gene: 15. There are 17 residues in the CDR3. The chain's CDR3 is CASSEGGLAGAPGEQFF. CDR3 nucleotide sequence: TGTGCCAGCAGTGAAGGGGGGCTAGCGGGAGCCCCGGGAGAGCAGTTCTTC.

There are a few counts of this clonotype. V usage is TRBV7-3 and J usage is TRBJ1-1; D perhaps matches TRBD1 (6 bases). The V end was cut by 1 base, the J end by 3 bases, with 12 bases between. Per the germline V gene, CDR1 is SGHTA and CDR2 is FQGTGA. The CDR3 extends over 15 amino acids. Here the CDR3 reads CASSLIGGTYTEAFF. Written as DNA, the CDR3 is TGTGCCAGCAGCTTAATAGGGGGAACGTACACTGAAGCTTTCTTT.

The genes are TRBV25-1 and TRBJ2-2; 10 bases align to TRBD1. V lost 3 bases to trimming and J lost 3 bases; unmatched junction nucleotides: 4. This CDR3 has 16 residues. Germline lookup yields CDR1 MGHDK and CDR2 SYGVNS. The DNA for the CDR3 is TGTGCCAGCAGTGACGCGGACAGGGGGTACACCGGGGAGCTGTTTTTT. Translation gives CASSDADRGYTGELFF.

The chain combines TRBV12-3 or TRBV12-4 with TRBJ1-2; no clear D. The CDR3 length is 14 residues. Trimming shortened V by 5 bases and J by 4 bases, and 14 bases separated the two germline ends. The CDR3, as DNA: TGTGCCAGCAGTCCCGGCACAAGTGGCTATGGCTACACCTTC. It is translated as CASSPGTSGYGYTF.

This clonotype was counted a few times. The chain couples TRBV12-3 or TRBV12-4 to TRBJ2-3; possible D gene TRBD1, 5 bases. This CDR3 is built from 10 residues. V lost 8 bases to trimming and J lost 11 bases, with 11 bases between them. The CDR3 loop is CASGAGMQYF. The DNA of the CDR3 is TGTGCCAGCGGGGCCGGAATGCAGTATTTT.

V and J are TRBV14 and TRBJ2-5, with TRBD2 matching 7 bases. The J segment lost 4 bases and the V segment lost 4 bases, leaving 6 bases of the junction unmatched. The CDR3 has 14 amino acids. CDR1 and CDR2 (germline): SGHDN, FVKESK. The CDR3 bases are TGTGCCAGCAGCCGGGAGGGTGGTAGAGAGACCCAGTACTTC. Amino acids: CASSREGGRETQYF.

The genes are TRBV2 and TRBJ2-7; TRBD2 agrees at 9 bases. The germline V gene has CDR1 SNHLY and CDR2 FYNNEI. CDR3 size: 14 residues. Losses at the gene ends were 6 bases for V and 1 base for J; bases not matched to a gene: 4. CDR3 sequence (DNA): TGTGCCAGCAGACTTAGCGGGGGATCCTACGAGCAGTACTTC. Translating gives CASRLSGGSYEQYF.

This chain connects TRBV25-1 to TRBJ2-1; 14 bases are shared with TRBD2. The CDR3 is made up of 19 amino acids. After removal of 3 bases from V and 4 bases from J, the junction contained 11 bases not matched to a gene. Germline assignment: CDR1 MGHDK and CDR2 SYGVNS. Here the CDR3 DNA reads TGTGCCAGCAGTGATGCAACCGGACTAGCGGGAGGTTGGTACAATGAGCAGTTCTTC. It specifies CASSDATGLAGGWYNEQFF. The complete variable domain, with remaining parts taken from reference TRBV25-1 and TRBJ2-1, reads EADIYQTPRYLVIGTGKKITLECSQTMGHDKMYWYQQDPGMELHLIHYSYGVNSTEKGDLSSESTVSRIRTEHFPLTLESARPSHTSQYLCASSDATGLAGGWYNEQFFGPGTRLTVL.

This clonotype was observed a few times. The chain employs TRBV6-1 and TRBJ2-5; either TRBD1 or TRBD2 may supply D (6 bases each). Germline-derived CDR1 and CDR2 are MNHNS and SASEGT. The V end lost 7 bases, the J end lost 1 base, and 16 bases lay between the germline ends. The CDR3 is 15 amino acids. CDR3 in DNA: TGTGCCAGCACGCCGACTAGGGGGTCCCAAGAGACCCAGTACTTC. Protein: CASTPTRGSQETQYF.

The chain joins TRBV7-9 to TRBJ2-1, with 10 bases that match TRBD2. This CDR3 spans 16 amino acids. Per the germline V gene, CDR1 is SEHNR and CDR2 is FQNEAQ (reference sequence). Germline trimming cut 3 bases from V and 4 bases from J; bases unmatched to any gene: 6. The CDR3 nucleotides read TGTGCCAGCAGCTTTGTGAGGACTAGCGGATACAATGAGCAGTTCTTC. Its protein is CASSFVRTSGYNEQFF.

This clonotype has more than one count but fewer than ten. The chain has TRBV2 and TRBJ2-5; D tentatively reads TRBD1 or TRBD2 (5 bases each). V gave up 7 bases and J gave up 2 bases, with 17 bases separating them. Per germline, CDR1 SNHLY and CDR2 FYNNEI. The CDR3 runs 15 residues. CDR3 loop: CASMRGPGLQETQYF. In DNA, the CDR3 is TGTGCCAGCATGAGGGGTCCGGGGTTACAAGAGACCCAGTACTTC.

The chain carries TRBV2 and TRBJ2-3; perhaps D is TRBD1 or TRBD2 (5 bases each). This CDR3 is 15 amino acids long. The germline V and J ends were trimmed by 6 bases and 0 bases, with 13 bases remaining between them. Germline values: CDR1 SNHLY, CDR2 FYNNEI. In DNA form, the CDR3 reads TGTGCCAGCAGGGGGGAGTCTATAAGCACAGATACGCAGTATTTT. This codes for CASRGESISTDTQYF.

The CDR3 DNA reads TGTGCCAGCAGTTTGCGGCCCTCCTACGAGCAGTACTTC. It is translated as CASSLRPSYEQYF. V gene TRBV28 combines with J gene TRBJ2-7; no clear D. The CDR3 sequence is 13 residues long. Germline-derived CDR1 and CDR2 are MDHEN and SYDVKM. The V end was cut by 3 bases, the J end by 0 bases, with 6 bases between.

This clonotype was observed at least ten times. The DNA for the CDR3 is TGTGCCAGCAGTTTACCCGACAGAAACACTGAAGCTTTCTTT. Translating it yields CASSLPDRNTEAFF. The chain is built from TRBV12-3 or TRBV12-4 and TRBJ1-1; perhaps TRBD1 as D (5 bases). Deletions cut 2 bases from V and 2 bases from J, with 9 bases between. CDR3 length: 14 amino acids.

In this sample, this clonotype turned up a few times. The genes are TRBV5-1 and TRBJ1-2; no clear D. Germline V gives CDR1 SGHRS, CDR2 YFSETQ. V lost 3 bases and J 0 bases, leaving 6 bases between the germline ends. This CDR3 has 13 amino acids. CDR3 bases: TGCGCCAGCAGCTCCGCAACTAACTATGGCTACACCTTC. Its translation is CASSSATNYGYTF.

There are a few counts of this clonotype. This chain links TRBV6-5 with TRBJ2-7; D call uncertain. Trimming shortened V by 0 bases and J by 1 base, and 7 bases separated the two germline ends. The length of the CDR3 is 14 residues. CDR1 and CDR2 from the germline V gene are MNHEY and SVGAGI. CDR3 nucleotides: TGTGCCAGCAGTTACTCGGCCGAGTCCTACGAGCAGTACTTC. Encoded protein: CASSYSAESYEQYF.

The rearrangement uses TRBV20-1 and TRBJ2-1; a weak D match, TRBD1 (5 bases). The CDR3 has 14 residues. The germline CDR1 and CDR2 sequences are DFQATT and SNEGSKA (reference sequence). Trimming shortened V by 3 bases and J by 0 bases, and 9 bases separated the two germline ends. Here the CDR3 reads CSASPTDSYNEQFF. In nucleotides, the CDR3 is TGCAGTGCTAGCCCGACAGACTCCTACAATGAGCAGTTCTTC.

In this sample, this clonotype turned up a few times. The V gene is TRBV4-2, the J gene TRBJ2-3, with 9 nucleotides matching TRBD2. After removal of 4 bases from V and 2 bases from J, the junction contained 19 bases not matched to a gene. The CDR3 runs 20 residues. Germline V gene sequence: CDR1 LGHNA, CDR2 YNFKEQ. The CDR3 DNA follows: TGTGCCAGCAGCCCCGAGAGCGGGGGGACCTCAATTTCCTCCACAGATACGCAGTATTTT. As protein: CASSPESGGTSISSTDTQYF.